The clone carrying this T cell receptor beta chain was picked up many times. This sample is part of a study of T cells in Graves' hyperthyroidism and ophthalmopathy. The investigators amplified TCR beta CDR3 regions from RNA transcripts. Primed by the HTBI set, a first-round RT-PCR was run on the TCR CDR3. One entry per CDR3 protein, called by TCRdb with MiXCR from the multiplex PCR reads. The top ten hold roughly 14% of the sample, which has a few hundred thousand distinct CDR3 sequences, about a sixth seen once. The V and J ends lost 6 bases and 3 bases respectively, with 17 bases between them. This CDR3 region has 15 residues. Germline CDR1 MNHEY, CDR2 SVGEGT.

The TCR was taken from a woman under 30 with Graves' hyperthyroidism. The sample taken for sequencing was blood. The chain recombines TRBV6-2 or TRBV6-3 with TRBJ2-5, with D perhaps matching TRBD2 (6 bases). The CDR3 DNA reads TGTGCCAGCAGGGACTATGGCCCTCCCAAAGAGACCCAGTACTTC. Amino acid sequence: CASRDYGPPKETQYF.